A selection of T cell receptor beta chains follows, all from one sample in a study of control samples from healthy donors and cancer patients. Method: immunoSEQ multiplex PCR; TCRdb's copy keeps in-frame clones and lacks some. The sample has 95,000 to 150,000 clones; more than 75% are singletons. Sequenced: blood. These receptors were collected from a man between 25 and 39 years old in good health. CDR3s include the opening cysteine and the closing phenylalanine or tryptophan. Each record gives: clone size, V gene, J gene, D gene, CDR3 DNA, CDR3 protein. The D gene is left open where the match is weak. Clone size, where shown, is once, few, many, or a class for clones that have expanded.

abundance: once
v_gene: TRBV12-3/TRBV12-4
j_gene: TRBJ1-6
d_gene: .
CDR3nt: TGTGCCAGCAGGGGCAATTCACCCCTCCACTTT
CDR3aa: CASRGNSPLHF

abundance: once
v_gene: TRBV9
j_gene: TRBJ1-5
d_gene: .
CDR3nt: TGTGCCAGCAGCGTAGAGGGGGGACCCAATCAGCCCCAGCATTTT
CDR3aa: CASSVEGGPNQPQHF

abundance: .
v_gene: TRBV24-1
j_gene: TRBJ2-5
d_gene: TRBD1
CDR3nt: TGTGCCACCAGTGACCTACAGGGGGAGACCCAGTACTTC
CDR3aa: CATSDLQGETQYF

abundance: .
v_gene: TRBV6-4
j_gene: TRBJ2-3
d_gene: TRBD2
CDR3nt: TGTGCCAGCAGTGAGGGTGGGGGGGAAGCAGATACGCAGTATTTT
CDR3aa: CASSEGGGEADTQYF

abundance: .
v_gene: TRBV10-1
j_gene: TRBJ2-3
d_gene: .
CDR3nt: TGCGCCAGCAGTGTTGAACTAGGATCGCAGTATTTT
CDR3aa: CASSVELGSQYF

abundance: .
v_gene: TRBV12-5
j_gene: TRBJ2-5
d_gene: .
CDR3nt: TGTGCTAGTGGTTTGCCAAACTGGAGGGATGGGGAGACCCAGTACTTC
CDR3aa: CASGLPNWRDGETQYF

abundance: .
v_gene: TRBV2
j_gene: TRBJ1-2
d_gene: TRBD1
CDR3nt: TGTGCCGGGACAGGTGGCAACTATGGCTACACCTTC
CDR3aa: CAGTGGNYGYTF

abundance: .
v_gene: TRBV4-1
j_gene: TRBJ2-3
d_gene: .
CDR3nt: TGCGCCAGCAGCCAAGAAACAGATACGCAGTATTTT
CDR3aa: CASSQETDTQYF

abundance: .
v_gene: TRBV30
j_gene: TRBJ1-3
d_gene: .
CDR3nt: TGTGCCTGGAGTCCGACGCAAGTCTCGGGGGGAAACACCATATATTTT
CDR3aa: CAWSPTQVSGGNTIYF

abundance: .
v_gene: TRBV29-1
j_gene: TRBJ1-2
d_gene: .
CDR3nt: TGCAGCGTTAGGGACCCTGGGGGCTACACCTTC
CDR3aa: CSVRDPGGYTF

abundance: .
v_gene: TRBV3-1/TRBV3-2
j_gene: TRBJ1-1
d_gene: TRBD1
CDR3nt: TGTGCCAGCAGCCTATGGGGACAGATTGAAGCTTTCTTT
CDR3aa: CASSLWGQIEAFF

abundance: .
v_gene: TRBV30
j_gene: TRBJ2-7
d_gene: .
CDR3nt: TGTGCCTGGAGTGTAGCCAGCTCCTACGAGCAGTACTTC
CDR3aa: CAWSVASSYEQYF

abundance: .
v_gene: TRBV7-9
j_gene: TRBJ2-1
d_gene: .
CDR3nt: TGTGCCAGCAGCCCGATGGAGGGTTGGAATGAGCAGTTCTTC
CDR3aa: CASSPMEGWNEQFF

abundance: .
v_gene: TRBV6-1
j_gene: TRBJ2-3
d_gene: TRBD2
CDR3nt: TGTGCCAGCAGTGAAGGGACTAGTCCGCAGTATTTT
CDR3aa: CASSEGTSPQYF

abundance: .
v_gene: TRBV2
j_gene: TRBJ1-2
d_gene: TRBD1
CDR3nt: TGTGCCAGCAGAGTGGGGCAGGGGGCAGGTGGCTACACCTTC
CDR3aa: CASRVGQGAGGYTF

abundance: .
v_gene: TRBV19
j_gene: TRBJ2-2
d_gene: .
CDR3nt: TGTGCCAGTAGTATAGGTGGGGTAACCGGGGAGCTGTTTTTT
CDR3aa: CASSIGGVTGELFF

abundance: .
v_gene: TRBV28
j_gene: TRBJ2-5
d_gene: .
CDR3nt: TGTGCCATCGCAGAGGAGGCGAGGGAAGAGACCCAGTACTTC
CDR3aa: CAIAEEAREETQYF

abundance: .
v_gene: TRBV28
j_gene: TRBJ1-5
d_gene: .
CDR3nt: TGTGCCAGCGGAGGCGACTGGCTGTTAAGTGCCCAGCATTTT
CDR3aa: CASGGDWLLSAQHF

abundance: many
v_gene: TRBV5-6
j_gene: TRBJ2-6
d_gene: .
CDR3nt: TGTGCCAGCAGCTTGAAGGGATTTACTGGGGCCAACGTCCTGACTTTC
CDR3aa: CASSLKGFTGANVLTF

abundance: .
v_gene: TRBV5-1
j_gene: TRBJ2-2
d_gene: TRBD1
CDR3nt: TGCGCCAGCAGCGGAAACAGGGGAAGCGGCGGGGAGCTGTTTTTT
CDR3aa: CASSGNRGSGGELFF

abundance: .
v_gene: TRBV24-1
j_gene: TRBJ1-2
d_gene: TRBD1
CDR3nt: TGTGCCACCAGTGATCGACAGGGGGCTAGGTATGGCTACACCTTC
CDR3aa: CATSDRQGARYGYTF

abundance: .
v_gene: TRBV28
j_gene: TRBJ1-6
d_gene: .
CDR3nt: TGTGCCAGCAGTTCCGGATCAGGAGATAATTCACCCCTCCACTTT
CDR3aa: CASSSGSGDNSPLHF

abundance: .
v_gene: TRBV7-2
j_gene: TRBJ2-2
d_gene: TRBD1
CDR3nt: TGTGCCAGCAGCACACGGACAGGGACCACCGGGGAGCTGTTTTTT
CDR3aa: CASSTRTGTTGELFF

abundance: .
v_gene: TRBV4-1
j_gene: TRBJ1-2
d_gene: .
CDR3nt: TGCGCCAGCAGCCCGCGGACGGAAACTAACTATGGCTACACCTTC
CDR3aa: CASSPRTETNYGYTF

abundance: .
v_gene: TRBV7-9
j_gene: TRBJ2-7
d_gene: .
CDR3nt: TGTGCCAGCAGCTTAGCGGCGAAGGATACCTACGAGCAGTACTTC
CDR3aa: CASSLAAKDTYEQYF

abundance: once
v_gene: TRBV5-5
j_gene: TRBJ1-1
d_gene: TRBD1
CDR3nt: TGTGCCAGCAGCCCAGGGGCGGGACAGGGGGCGCGTGTAGCTTTCTTT
CDR3aa: CASSPGAGQGARVAFF

abundance: .
v_gene: TRBV13
j_gene: TRBJ2-1
d_gene: TRBD1
CDR3nt: TGTGCCAGCAGCCACCGGGACAGGGTCGGGAATGAGCAGTTCTTC
CDR3aa: CASSHRDRVGNEQFF

abundance: .
v_gene: TRBV7-9
j_gene: TRBJ1-1
d_gene: TRBD1
CDR3nt: TGTGCCAGCAGCCTGGTACAGGGGAAGAGCACTGAAGCTTTCTTT
CDR3aa: CASSLVQGKSTEAFF

abundance: .
v_gene: TRBV7-3
j_gene: TRBJ2-2
d_gene: TRBD2
CDR3nt: TGTGCCAGCACCCAAAGCCCGGGGGGGAACGCCGGGGAGCTGTTTTTT
CDR3aa: CASTQSPGGNAGELFF

abundance: .
v_gene: TRBV19
j_gene: TRBJ1-5
d_gene: .
CDR3nt: TGTGCCAGTAGTATCTCCCCGACGGGACTGACTAATCAGCCCCAGCATTTT
CDR3aa: CASSISPTGLTNQPQHF

abundance: .
v_gene: TRBV4-1
j_gene: TRBJ2-3
d_gene: TRBD2
CDR3nt: TGCGCCAGCAGCCTCCGTCTAGCGGGGGGGGCAGATACGCAGTATTTT
CDR3aa: CASSLRLAGGADTQYF

abundance: .
v_gene: TRBV24-1
j_gene: TRBJ1-1
d_gene: .
CDR3nt: TGTGCCTTCTCGCTGGGCGGAAACACTGAAGCTTTCTTT
CDR3aa: CAFSLGGNTEAFF

abundance: few
v_gene: TRBV11-2
j_gene: TRBJ2-1
d_gene: TRBD1
CDR3nt: TGTGCCAGCAGGGGACAGAACAATGAGCAGTTCTTC
CDR3aa: CASRGQNNEQFF

abundance: .
v_gene: TRBV18
j_gene: TRBJ1-1
d_gene: .
CDR3nt: TGTGCCAGCTCACGGGGCAGGATGAACACTGAAGCTTTCTTT
CDR3aa: CASSRGRMNTEAFF

abundance: .
v_gene: TRBV27
j_gene: TRBJ1-3
d_gene: .
CDR3nt: TGTGCCAGCAGCGGGCTGAGGGGCTCTGGAAACACCATATATTTT
CDR3aa: CASSGLRGSGNTIYF

abundance: .
v_gene: TRBV5-6
j_gene: TRBJ1-3
d_gene: TRBD1
CDR3nt: TGTGCCAGCAGCTTCGGGACAGGGGTCGGAAACACCATATATTTT
CDR3aa: CASSFGTGVGNTIYF

abundance: .
v_gene: TRBV5-6
j_gene: TRBJ2-5
d_gene: .
CDR3nt: TGTGCCAGCAGCCACAGGGACCAAGGGACCCAGTACTTC
CDR3aa: CASSHRDQGTQYF

abundance: .
v_gene: TRBV5-1
j_gene: TRBJ2-3
d_gene: .
CDR3nt: TGCGCCAGCGTAGAAGGGAGCACAGATACGCAGTATTTT
CDR3aa: CASVEGSTDTQYF

abundance: once
v_gene: TRBV5-4
j_gene: TRBJ2-5
d_gene: TRBD2
CDR3nt: TGTGCCAGCAGCTTAGAACTAGCGGGCGGGGAGACCCAGTACTTC
CDR3aa: CASSLELAGGETQYF

abundance: .
v_gene: TRBV24-1
j_gene: TRBJ1-2
d_gene: .
CDR3nt: TGTGCCACCAGTGCCGCTGGGACGGACCTTAACTATGGCTACACCTTC
CDR3aa: CATSAAGTDLNYGYTF

abundance: .
v_gene: TRBV6-5
j_gene: TRBJ2-3
d_gene: TRBD2
CDR3nt: TGTGCCAGCAGCTTTAGCGGGGAGTACGATACGCAGTATTTT
CDR3aa: CASSFSGEYDTQYF

abundance: few
v_gene: TRBV2
j_gene: TRBJ1-1
d_gene: .
CDR3nt: TGTGCCAGCAGAGCTGACAGGAACACTGAAGCTTTCTTT
CDR3aa: CASRADRNTEAFF